This TCR beta chain appears in the sequencing data of a study of cytomegalovirus exposure and HLA in healthy donors. Both 60 Vbeta primers and 13 Jbeta primers went into the PCR. Generated by immunoSEQ multiplex PCR, the TCRdb table keeps only in-frame clones and is missing some. The listing records 130,000 or so clones. Germline V gene sequence: CDR1 MNHEY, CDR2 SMNVEV (reference sequence). The CDR3 runs 15 residues. Trimming cost V 5 bases and J 0 bases, with 13 bases left between them. This TCR came from a woman in her fifties or sixties in good health and CMV-seronegative. J is TRBJ1-2 and V is TRBV27; possibly TRBD1 for D (5 bases). The sample taken for sequencing was PBMCs. The DNA for the CDR3 is TGTGCCAGCAGTCTACCGAAGACAGCTAACTATGGCTACACCTTC. It specifies CASSLPKTANYGYTF.